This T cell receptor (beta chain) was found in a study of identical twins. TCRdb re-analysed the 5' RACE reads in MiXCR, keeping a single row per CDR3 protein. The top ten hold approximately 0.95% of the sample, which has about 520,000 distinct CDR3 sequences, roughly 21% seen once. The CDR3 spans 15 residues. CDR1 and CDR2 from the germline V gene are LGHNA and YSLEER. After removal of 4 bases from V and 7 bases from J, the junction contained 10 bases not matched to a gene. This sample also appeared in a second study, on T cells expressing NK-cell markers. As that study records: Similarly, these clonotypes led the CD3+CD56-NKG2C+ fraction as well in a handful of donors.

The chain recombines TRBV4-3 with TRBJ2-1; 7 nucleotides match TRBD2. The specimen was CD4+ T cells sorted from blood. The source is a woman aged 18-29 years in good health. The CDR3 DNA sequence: TGCGCCAGCAGCCTGAGACTAGCCCATGTGAATGAGCAGTTCTTC. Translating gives CASSLRLAHVNEQFF.